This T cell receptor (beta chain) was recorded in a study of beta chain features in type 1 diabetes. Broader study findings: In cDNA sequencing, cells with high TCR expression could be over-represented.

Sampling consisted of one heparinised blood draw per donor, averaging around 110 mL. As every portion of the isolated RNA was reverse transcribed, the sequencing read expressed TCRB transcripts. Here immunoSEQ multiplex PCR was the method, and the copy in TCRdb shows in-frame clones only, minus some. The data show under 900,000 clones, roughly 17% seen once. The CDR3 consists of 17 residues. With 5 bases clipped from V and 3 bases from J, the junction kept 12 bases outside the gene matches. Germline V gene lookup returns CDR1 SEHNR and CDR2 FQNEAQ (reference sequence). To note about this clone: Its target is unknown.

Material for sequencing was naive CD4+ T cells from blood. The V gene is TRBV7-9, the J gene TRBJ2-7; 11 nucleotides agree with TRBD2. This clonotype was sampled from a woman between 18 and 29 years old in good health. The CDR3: CASSPKPGTSGFYEQYF. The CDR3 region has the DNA TGTGCCAGCAGCCCGAAGCCCGGGACTAGCGGATTCTACGAGCAGTACTTC.